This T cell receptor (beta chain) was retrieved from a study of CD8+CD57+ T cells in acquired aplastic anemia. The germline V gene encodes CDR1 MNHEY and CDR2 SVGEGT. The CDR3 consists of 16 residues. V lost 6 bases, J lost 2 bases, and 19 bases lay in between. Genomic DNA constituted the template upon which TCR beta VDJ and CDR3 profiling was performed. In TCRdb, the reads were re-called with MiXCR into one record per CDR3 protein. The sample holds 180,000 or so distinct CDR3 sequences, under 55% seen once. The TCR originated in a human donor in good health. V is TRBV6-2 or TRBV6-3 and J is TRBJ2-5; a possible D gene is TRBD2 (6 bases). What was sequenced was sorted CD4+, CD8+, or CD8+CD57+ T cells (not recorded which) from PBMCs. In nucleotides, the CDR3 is TGTGCCAGCAGCCGCGCGGCGGGACGGAAACAAGAGACCCAGTACTTC. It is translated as CASSRAAGRKQETQYF.